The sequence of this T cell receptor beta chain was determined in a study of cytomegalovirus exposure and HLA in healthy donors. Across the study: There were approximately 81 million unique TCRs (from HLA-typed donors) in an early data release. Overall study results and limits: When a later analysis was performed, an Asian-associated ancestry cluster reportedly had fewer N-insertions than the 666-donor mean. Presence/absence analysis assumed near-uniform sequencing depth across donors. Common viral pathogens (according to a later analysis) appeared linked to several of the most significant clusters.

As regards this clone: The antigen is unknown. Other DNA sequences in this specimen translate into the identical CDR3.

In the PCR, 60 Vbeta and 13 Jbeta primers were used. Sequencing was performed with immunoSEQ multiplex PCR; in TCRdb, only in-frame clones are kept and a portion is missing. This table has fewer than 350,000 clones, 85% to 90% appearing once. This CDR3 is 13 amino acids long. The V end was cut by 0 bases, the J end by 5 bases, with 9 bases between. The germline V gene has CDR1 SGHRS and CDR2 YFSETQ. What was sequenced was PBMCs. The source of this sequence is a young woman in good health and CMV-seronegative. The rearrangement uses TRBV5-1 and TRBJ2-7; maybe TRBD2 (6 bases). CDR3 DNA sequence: TGCGCCAGCAGCTTGGCCGGGGGTAACGAGCAGTACTTC. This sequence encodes CASSLAGGNEQYF.